What follows are 29 T cell receptor beta chains derived from one specimen sequenced in a study of regulatory T cells in long-lasting Graves disease (dated by TCRdb to about 2021). Read against the paper, the sample's time point label means: newly diagnosed GD, antithyroid drugs for less than 3 months. For both TCR sequencing and RNA sequencing, RNA was extracted from PBMCs in TRIzol. The library was obtained by multiplex PCR. Reads for this sample came from an Illumina HiSeq 4000. TCR beta libraries were built with iRepertoire HTBI primers and Arm-PCR amplification of CDR3 regions. TCRdb itself trimmed the public reads at Q25 with fastp, ran MiXCR and retained productive beta chains. Every entry covers one CDR3 protein and lists the most common genes and DNA from its rows. The sample table records about 440,000 distinct CDR3 sequences; 15% of these occur just once. The ten largest clones take up 16% of the sample.

These data also formed part of another study, on T cells in Graves' hyperthyroidism and ophthalmopathy.

The specimen was peripheral blood mononuclear cells (PBMCs), collected at new diagnosis, from a patient treated with antithyroid drugs. These receptors were collected from a woman in her twenties or thirties with Graves disease. Donor details come from another sample of the same person, matched by shared clones.

V usage is TRBV10-3 and J usage is TRBJ2-2; D not resolved. The V gene's germline CDR1 is ENHRY and CDR2 SYGVKD. There are 17 residues in the CDR3. Deletions cut 3 bases from V and 3 bases from J, with 17 bases between. For the CDR3, the DNA is TGTGCCATCAGTGACTCTCGCCGGGTTCGGGACACCGGGGAGCTGTTTTTT. This translates into CAISDSRRVRDTGELFF.

This clonotype appeared many times. V and J are TRBV12-3 or TRBV12-4 and TRBJ2-1; TRBD1 is a possible D gene (5 bases). With 6 bases removed from V and 5 bases from J, the gap between germline ends came to 5 bases. The CDR3 length is 11 residues. The CDR3 loop reads CASRQDNEQFF. The DNA for the CDR3 is TGTGCCAGCAGACAGGACAATGAGCAGTTCTTC.

This clonotype came up many times. This chain uses TRBV11-2 with TRBJ2-1; D call uncertain. The V gene lost 2 bases and the J gene lost 6 bases, with 11 bases spanning the gap. The CDR3 spans 14 residues. Germline V gene sequence: CDR1 SGHAT, CDR2 FQNNGV. DNA of the CDR3: TGTGCCAGCAGCTTAAGGATACAAGGCAATGAGCAGTTCTTC. Its translation is CASSLRIQGNEQFF.

This clonotype was observed a few times. The chain uses TRBV9 and TRBJ2-1, with 7 bases identical to TRBD2. V lost 3 bases, J lost 5 bases, and 8 bases stayed unmatched. This CDR3 contains 15 residues. The V gene's germline CDR1 is SGDLS and CDR2 YYNGEE. CDR3 sequence reads: CASSGREVQNNEQFF. CDR3 coding DNA: TGTGCCAGCAGCGGCCGGGAGGTACAAAACAATGAGCAGTTCTTC.

The chain uses TRBV9 and TRBJ2-7, with D perhaps matching TRBD1 or TRBD2 (5 bases each). Germline values: CDR1 SGDLS, CDR2 YYNGEE. V shed 3 bases and J shed 4 bases, with 17 bases lying between them. This CDR3 comprises 15 residues. DNA for the CDR3: TGTGCCAGCAGCGGACAGACTACCTCAAAATACGAGCAGTACTTC. Protein product: CASSGQTTSKYEQYF.

This clonotype has at least ten counts. This chain connects TRBV7-9 to TRBJ2-1, with D unresolved. Germline V CDR1 and CDR2: SEHNR, FQNEAQ (reference sequence). The V end lost 3 bases, the J end lost 6 bases, and 9 bases lay between the germline ends. The length of the CDR3 is 13 residues. The CDR3 protein is CASSFGSSNEQFF. The CDR3 bases are TGTGCCAGCAGCTTCGGCAGTAGCAATGAGCAGTTCTTC.

This clonotype showed up many times. The genes are TRBV30 and TRBJ2-3; 8 bases align to TRBD1. Germline CDR1 reads GTSNPN; CDR2 reads SVGIG (reference sequence). V shed 4 bases, J shed 3 bases, and the junction held 9 bases outside the gene matches. The CDR3 covers 15 residues. The CDR3 DNA reads TGTGCCTGGACCACAGGACAGGGCAGGACAGATACGCAGTATTTT. Its translation: CAWTTGQGRTDTQYF.

This chain connects TRBV18 to TRBJ1-1; no reliable D call. Germline-derived CDR1 and CDR2 are KGHSH and LQKENI. The CDR3 is 14 amino acids. The V and J ends lost 6 bases and 1 base respectively, with 12 bases between them. Written as DNA, the CDR3 is TGTGCCAGCTCCGGGGAGTTTCGGAACACTGAAGCTTTCTTT. This codes for CASSGEFRNTEAFF.

This clonotype was counted at least ten times. This rearrangement joins TRBV9 to TRBJ1-1, with 8 bases that match TRBD1. The germline gives CDR1 SGDLS, CDR2 YYNGEE. The trim removed 0 bases at V and 1 base at J, leaving 11 bases unmatched. The CDR3 spans 18 residues. CDR3 DNA: TGTGCCAGCAGCGTAGCGCCCTCCGCCGGGACAGGGAACACTGAAGCTTTCTTT. This gives the protein CASSVAPSAGTGNTEAFF.

CDR3 residues: CASGLVVATSGIGGQYF. For the CDR3, the DNA is TGTGCTAGTGGTTTGGTAGTTGCGACTAGCGGAATAGGGGGGCAGTACTTC. J is TRBJ2-7 and V is TRBV12-5; 9 bases align to TRBD2. Germline V gene lookup returns CDR1 LGHNT and CDR2 FRNRAP. V lost 0 bases and J lost 9; bases outside the gene matches: 15. This CDR3 comprises 17 residues.

This clonotype was seen many times. The chain carries TRBV10-2 and TRBJ1-1; 7 nucleotides line up with TRBD1. This CDR3 is 13 amino acids long. Germline V gene lookup returns CDR1 WSHSY and CDR2 SAAADI. Trimming cost V 3 bases and J 5 bases; bases outside gene matches: 3. CDR3 nucleotides: TGCGCCAGCAGTGAAGGGGGCAAGACTGAAGCTTTCTTT. Amino acid sequence: CASSEGGKTEAFF.

This clonotype was detected many times. V gene TRBV20-1 combines with J gene TRBJ1-6; D gene unclear. The germline V gene has CDR1 DFQATT and CDR2 SNEGSKA (reference sequence). CDR3 length: 13 amino acids. The chain's CDR3 is CSVRHNNNSPLHF. The DNA for the CDR3 is TGCAGCGTCCGACACAACAATAATTCACCCCTCCACTTT.

Concerning this clonotype itself: This may be a read error, as it is one base from a much larger clone. The chain employs TRBV2 and TRBJ1-5, with 8 positions matching TRBD1. The CDR3 consists of 14 residues. Trimming cost V 11 bases and J 0 bases; bases outside gene matches: 6. Germline V lookup: CDR1 SNHLY, CDR2 FYNNEI. The CDR3 bases are TGTGCCGCTGGGACAGGAGATAGCAATCAGCCCCAGCATTTT. Translation: CAAGTGDSNQPQHF.

A few counts support this clonotype. The rearrangement links TRBV19 to TRBJ2-7; perhaps TRBD2 as D (5 bases). Per germline, CDR1 LNHDA and CDR2 SQIVND (reference sequence). The CDR3 is 13 residues long. The V end lost 8 bases, the J end lost 4 bases, and 15 bases lay between the germline ends. This CDR3 is CASAYDGGYEQYF. Written as DNA, the CDR3 is TGTGCCAGTGCTTACGACGGCGGGTACGAGCAGTACTTC.

A word on this clonotype: This likely reflects a read error, since a far larger clone is one base away. The chain is built from TRBV11-2 and TRBJ2-1; D unclear. The CDR3 has 14 residues. Per germline, CDR1 SGHAT and CDR2 FQNNGV. V dropped 1 base and J dropped 10 bases, with 14 bases sitting between them. Here the CDR3 reads CASSLGDIPYEQFF. The CDR3 DNA reads as TGTGCCAGCAGCTTAGGAGACATACCCTACGAGCAGTTCTTC.

This clonotype was counted many times. The gene calls are TRBV15 and TRBJ2-7, with a tentative D call TRBD1 (5 bases). Between the trimmed V and J ends, which lost 1 base and 2 bases, there was a span of 9 bases. The germline V gene encodes CDR1 LNHNV and CDR2 YYDKDF (reference sequence). This CDR3 is 14 amino acids long. DNA of the CDR3: TGTGCCACCAGCAGAGGTGGACACCCCTACGAGCAGTACTTC. This codes for CATSRGGHPYEQYF.

This clonotype was recorded many times. The chain is built from TRBV10-3 and TRBJ1-4, with 10 bases aligning to TRBD1. This CDR3 is 14 amino acids long. Germline V gene data show CDR1 as ENHRY and CDR2 as SYGVKD. The ends lost 6 bases at V and 5 bases at J; junction bases unmatched: 3. The CDR3 sequence: CAIRPGQGNEKLFF. Written as DNA, the CDR3 is TGTGCCATCAGGCCGGGACAGGGGAATGAAAAACTGTTTTTT.

This clonotype was picked up many times. The V gene is TRBV11-3, the J gene TRBJ2-5; TRBD2 might be the D (6 bases). There are 16 residues in the CDR3. V gave up 6 bases and J gave up 1 base, with 18 bases separating them. Germline CDR1 and CDR2: SGHNT and YENEEA. The CDR3 spells CASRAENQGLQETQYF. The CDR3 DNA reads TGTGCCAGCAGAGCCGAAAATCAGGGACTCCAAGAGACCCAGTACTTC. Full variable domain (remainder filled in from reference TRBV11-3 and TRBJ2-5): EAGVVQSPRYKIIEKKQPVAFWCNPISGHNTLYWYLQNLGQGPELLIRYENEEAVDDSQLPKDRFSAERLKGVDSTLKIQPAELGDSAVYLCASRAENQGLQETQYFGPGTRLLVL.

In its sample, this clonotype was seen many times. The chain carries TRBV20-1 and TRBJ1-4; 7 bases match TRBD1. V was clipped by 3 bases and J by 8 bases; unmatched bases: 6. The CDR3 sequence is 13 residues long. Germline CDR1 is DFQATT and CDR2 is SNEGSKA (reference sequence). The CDR3 region has the DNA TGCAGTGCTAGTGTGGTGGGACAGGAAAAACTGTTTTTT. It codes for CSASVVGQEKLFF.

The V and J genes are TRBV7-8 and TRBJ1-1, with D possibly being TRBD1 (6 bases). The CDR3 covers 19 residues. Germline CDR1 is SGHVS and CDR2 is FQNEAQ. V lost 2 bases to trimming and J lost 1 base, with 23 bases between them. The CDR3 DNA is TGTGCCAGCAGCTTAAAGAGTTTGGGGGCCGGGCTGGGGAACACTGAAGCTTTCTTT. This gives the protein CASSLKSLGAGLGNTEAFF.

Many counts were recorded for this clonotype. The chain has TRBV30 and TRBJ2-3; 9 bases are shared with TRBD2. The CDR3 sequence is 14 residues long. With 0 bases clipped from V and 9 bases from J, the junction kept 7 bases outside the gene matches. The V gene's germline CDR1 is GTSNPN and CDR2 SVGIG (reference sequence). CDR3 sequence reads: CAWSVLAGGGTQYF. CDR3 bases: TGTGCCTGGAGTGTCTTGGCGGGAGGGGGGACGCAGTATTTT. The entire variable domain, with the rest obtained from reference TRBV30 and TRBJ2-3, is as follows: SQTIHQWPATLVQPVGSPLSLECTVEGTSNPNLYWYRQAAGRGLQLLFYSVGIGQISSEVPQNLSASRPQDRQFILSSKKLLLSDSGFYLCAWSVLAGGGTQYFGPGTRLTVL.

This clonotype was observed at least ten times. This chain uses TRBV6-1 with TRBJ1-2; D is unclear. Germline CDR1 and CDR2: MNHNS and SASEGT. The CDR3 length is 14 residues. Trimming left V 0 bases short and J 6 bases short, with 11 bases between. The CDR3 loop reads CASSEARGVDGYTF. CDR3 DNA: TGTGCCAGCAGTGAAGCGCGGGGTGTCGATGGCTACACCTTC.

This clonotype was picked up a small number of times. The rearrangement links TRBV7-9 to TRBJ2-7; the match to TRBD2 covers 12 bases. V lost 5 bases to trimming and J lost 3 bases; unmatched junction nucleotides: 5. The CDR3 runs to 15 residues. Germline CDR1 and CDR2: SEHNR and FQNEAQ (reference sequence). As DNA, the CDR3 is TGTGCCAGCAGCCAGCGACTAGCGGGAGACTACGAGCAGTACTTC. Translation: CASSQRLAGDYEQYF.

This clonotype was seen many times. The rearrangement joins TRBV7-9 to TRBJ2-1, with TRBD2 identical over 12 bases. Germline V gene sequence: CDR1 SEHNR, CDR2 FQNEAQ (reference sequence). This CDR3 has 19 residues. V gave up 4 bases and J gave up 2 bases; unmatched junction bases: 12. The CDR3: CASSSPTSGSTSPYNEQFF. The CDR3 coding sequence is TGTGCCAGCAGCTCTCCGACTAGCGGGAGTACCTCCCCCTACAATGAGCAGTTCTTC.

At least ten counts were recorded for this clonotype. The V and J genes are TRBV2 and TRBJ2-3; D gene ambiguous. V gave up 6 bases and J gave up 12 bases, with 22 bases separating them. Germline V gives CDR1 SNHLY, CDR2 FYNNEI. The CDR3 contains 14 residues. CDR3 in amino acids: CASRGSARPPEQYF. In DNA, the CDR3 is TGTGCCAGCAGGGGTTCCGCCAGGCCCCCTGAACAGTATTTT.

The J gene is TRBJ2-7, the V gene TRBV11-2, with D unclear. Germline assignment: CDR1 SGHAT and CDR2 FQNNGV. The CDR3 contains 15 residues. Deletions cut 0 bases from V and 4 bases from J, with 13 bases between. The CDR3 is CASSLDVRGPYEQYF. CDR3 DNA: TGTGCCAGCAGCTTAGATGTGCGTGGGCCTTACGAGCAGTACTTC.

This clonotype was observed at least ten times. The V call is TRBV27, the J call TRBJ2-3; 12 nucleotides line up with TRBD2. Germline loops: CDR1 MNHEY, CDR2 SMNVEV (reference sequence). The junction had 4 bases not matched to a gene; V was cut back by 0 bases and J by 3 bases. There are 17 residues in the CDR3. The CDR3 DNA reads TGTGCCAGCAGTTTATCGAGACTAGCGGGAGTTACAGATACGCAGTATTTT. Protein sequence: CASSLSRLAGVTDTQYF.

V usage is TRBV28 and J usage is TRBJ1-1, with 7 bases that match TRBD1. With V trimmed by 5 bases and J by 2 bases, 8 bases remained unmatched. Germline-derived CDR1 and CDR2 are MDHEN and SYDVKM. This CDR3 spans 15 amino acids. DNA for the CDR3: TGTGCCAGCAGTGAAACAGGGGCTCAAAACACTGAAGCTTTCTTT. It yields the protein CASSETGAQNTEAFF. The full variable domain, its missing parts supplied by reference TRBV28 and TRBJ1-1, is DVKVTQSSRYLVKRTGEKVFLECVQDMDHENMFWYRQDPGLGLRLIYFSYDVKMKEKGDIPEGYSVSREKKERFSLILESASTNQTSMYLCASSETGAQNTEAFFGQGTRLTVV.

This clonotype has ten or more counts. The CDR3 loop reads CASSSRTRLSNEQFF. Written as DNA, the CDR3 is TGTGCCAGCAGCTCCAGGACTAGGTTAAGCAATGAGCAGTTCTTC. The V and J genes are TRBV7-9 and TRBJ2-1; the match to TRBD2 covers 7 bases. The CDR3 covers 15 residues. The V and J ends lost 4 bases and 6 bases, in that order; junction bases with no gene match: 9. From germline, CDR1 is SEHNR and CDR2 FQNEAQ (reference sequence).